This T cell receptor (beta chain) appears in the sequencing data of a study of cytomegalovirus exposure and HLA in healthy donors. The CDR3 is 13 amino acids. Germline assignment: CDR1 KGHSH and CDR2 LQKENI. Trimming at V came to 4 bases and at J to 3 bases, leaving 2 bases not matched to a gene. Primers included in the PCR were 60 Vbeta and 13 Jbeta primers. Profiling relied on immunoSEQ multiplex PCR, and the TCRdb table lists in-frame clones only, not all of them. The sample lists some 130,000 clones; around 82% were seen once. This clone was counted once. Its antigen is still unknown. Study-wide findings and caveats: Most of the CMV-associated TCR beta chains (in a later analysis) appeared to be HLA-restricted. The investigators catalogued some 160 TCR beta chains as cytomegalovirus-associated. The classifier was said to identify cytomegalovirus status with high specificity and sensitivity. Across all donors, roughly uniform sequencing depth was an assumption of the presence/absence analyses.

The rearrangement uses TRBV18 and TRBJ2-5; 7 bases match TRBD1. The origin of this receptor is a boy between 5 and 17 years old in good health and CMV-seronegative. The sample comprised PBMCs. As DNA, the CDR3 is TGTGCCAGCTCACGGGACAGTAAAGAGACCCAGTACTTC. Translating it yields CASSRDSKETQYF.